The sequence of this T cell receptor beta chain was determined in a study of control samples from healthy donors and cancer patients (dated by TCRdb to about 2020). Trimming takes 4 bases from V and 6 bases from J, and the germline ends sit 17 bases apart. The CDR3 holds 15 amino acids from the cysteine to the phenylalanine. Only CDR3 DNA is held: 45 bases, read in frame from base 1. Based on the germline V gene, the CDR1 and CDR2 sequences are SGDLS and YYNGEE. The library was produced with the immunoSEQ multiplex PCR assay. TCRdb took over this immuneACCESS table, retaining in-frame rearrangements with V and J assigned. Such tables are incomplete; in checked studies, under half of the missing clones stem from an unresolved V gene, and the remainder is unexplained. This sample gives 150,000 to 180,000 clones in total; about 94% of them show up just once. The top ten constitute 5.7% of the sample.

Concerning this clone itself: The target of this receptor is not known. Base qualities are not at hand, and no much larger clone is one base apart.

The chain employs TRBV9 and TRBJ1-5, with the identity of the D gene unclear. The origin of this receptor is a man aged 35 to 55 in good health. The sequenced material came from blood. The CDR3 protein: CASSKYEGLFQPQHF. The nucleotide sequence reads TGTGCCAGCAGCAAATACGAGGGATTGTTTCAGCCCCAGCATTTT.